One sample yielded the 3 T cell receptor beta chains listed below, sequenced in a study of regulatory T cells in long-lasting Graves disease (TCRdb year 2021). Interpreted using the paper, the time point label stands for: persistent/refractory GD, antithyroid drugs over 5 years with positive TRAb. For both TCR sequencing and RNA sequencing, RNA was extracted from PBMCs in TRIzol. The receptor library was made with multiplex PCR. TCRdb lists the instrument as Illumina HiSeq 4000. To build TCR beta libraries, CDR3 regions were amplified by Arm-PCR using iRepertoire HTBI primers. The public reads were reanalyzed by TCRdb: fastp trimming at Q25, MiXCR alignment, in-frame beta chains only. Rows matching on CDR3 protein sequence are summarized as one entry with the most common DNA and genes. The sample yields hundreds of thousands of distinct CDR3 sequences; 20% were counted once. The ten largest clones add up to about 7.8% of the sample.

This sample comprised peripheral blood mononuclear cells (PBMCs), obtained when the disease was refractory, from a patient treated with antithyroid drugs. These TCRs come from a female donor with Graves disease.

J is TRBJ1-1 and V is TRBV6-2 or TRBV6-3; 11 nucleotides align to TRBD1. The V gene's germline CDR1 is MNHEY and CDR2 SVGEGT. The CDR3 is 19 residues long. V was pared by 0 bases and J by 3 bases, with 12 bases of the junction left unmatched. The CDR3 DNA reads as TGTGCCAGCAGTTACTCGGCCGTTTCCGGACAGGGGGCCGACACTGAAGCTTTCTTT. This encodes CASSYSAVSGQGADTEAFF.

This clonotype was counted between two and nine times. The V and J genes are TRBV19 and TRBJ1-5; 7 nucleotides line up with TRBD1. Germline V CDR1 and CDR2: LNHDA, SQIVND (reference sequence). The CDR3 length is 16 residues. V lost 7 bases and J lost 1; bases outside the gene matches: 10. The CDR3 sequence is CASTTRGGRSNQPQHF. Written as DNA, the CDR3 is TGTGCCAGTACCACCCGAGGGGGCCGAAGCAATCAGCCCCAGCATTTT. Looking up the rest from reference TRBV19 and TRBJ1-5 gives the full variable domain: DGGITQSPKYLFRKEGQNVTLSCEQNLNHDAMYWYRQDPGQGLRLIYYSQIVNDFQKGDIAEGYSVSREKKESFPLTVTSAQKNPTAFYLCASTTRGGRSNQPQHFGDGTRLSIL.

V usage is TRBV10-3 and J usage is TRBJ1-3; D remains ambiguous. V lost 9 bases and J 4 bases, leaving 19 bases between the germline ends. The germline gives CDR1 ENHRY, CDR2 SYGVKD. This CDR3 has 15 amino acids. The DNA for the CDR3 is TGTGCCATAAAACCTACAGACCGGGAGGGAAACACCATATATTTT. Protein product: CAIKPTDREGNTIYF.